Shown below are 23 T cell receptor beta chains from a single sample sequenced in a study of metastatic and nonmetastatic thyroid tumors (dated by TCRdb to about 2020). Libraries came from PCR. This sample was sequenced with an Illumina HiSeq 4000. The raw public reads went through TCRdb reprocessing: fastp at Q25, MiXCR clone calling, in-frame beta chains kept. The sample yields about 82,000 clones; approximately 12% were counted once. Around 8.8% of the sample is in the top ten clones. Before undergoing thyroid surgery, none of the patients had been given any kind of treatment. The sample comprised tumor tissue. The receptors here all came from a female donor with papillary thyroid cancer or a benign thyroid nodule (not recorded which). Some clones in this sample may be carry-over from other donors' samples.

There are many counts of this clone. V is TRBV20-1 and J is TRBJ2-3, with D perhaps being TRBD1 or TRBD2 (5 bases each). CDR1 and CDR2 (germline): DFQATT, SNEGSKA (reference sequence). The CDR3 runs to 14 residues. Trimming removed 4 bases from V and 1 base from J, with 12 bases in between. Here the CDR3 reads CSATSEGRTDTQYF. The CDR3 bases are TGCAGTGCTACGTCCGAGGGACGCACAGATACGCAGTATTTT.

This clone was seen at least ten times. The chain carries TRBV12-3 or TRBV12-4 and TRBJ1-6; 7 bases agree with TRBD1. V gave up 4 bases and J gave up 6 bases; unmatched junction bases: 3. CDR3 length: 14 residues. The CDR3 sequence: CASSYRGANSPLHF. The CDR3 coding sequence is TGTGCCAGCAGTTACAGGGGAGCTAATTCACCCCTCCACTTT.

In this sample, this clone turned up a few times. A much larger clone differs by one base, so this may be a read error. Distinct nucleotide sequences in the sample also encode this CDR3. This sequence joins TRBV2 and TRBJ2-7, with a weak D call TRBD1 (6 bases). The ends were cut back, 2 bases at V and 2 bases at J, with 13 bases in the middle. The CDR3 sequence is 15 residues long. The germline V gene encodes CDR1 SNHLY and CDR2 FYNNEI. Here the CDR3 reads CASSEQGPPPYEQYF. The CDR3 DNA sequence: TGTGCCAGCAGTGAACAGGGGCCTCCCCCCTACGAGCAGTACTTC.

This clone was recorded at least ten times. Other DNA sequences in this sample translate to the same CDR3. The rearrangement links TRBV24-1 to TRBJ2-3; D gene unclear. This CDR3 has 13 residues. The V and J ends lost 2 bases and 2 bases respectively, with 4 bases between them. The V gene's germline CDR1 is KGHDR and CDR2 SFDVKD. CDR3 amino acids: CATSDSTTDTQYF. DNA for the CDR3: TGTGCCACCAGTGATTCCACCACAGATACGCAGTATTTT.

This clone has at least ten counts. In DNA form, the CDR3 reads TGTGCCAGCAGCTCAGGGGGAAGTAATGAAAAACTGTTTTTT. It encodes CASSSGGSNEKLFF. The V call is TRBV5-4, the J call TRBJ1-4, with 7 bases that match TRBD1. The CDR3 has 14 amino acids. The trim removed 3 bases at V and 4 bases at J, leaving 3 bases unmatched. Looked up from germline, CDR1 is SGHNT and CDR2 is YYREEE (reference sequence).

Comment on this clone: A single base separates this from a much larger clone, so it may be a read error. V is TRBV10-3 and J is TRBJ2-3; D gene uncertain. The ends were cut back, 8 bases at V and 0 bases at J, with 12 bases in the middle. Germline V gene lookup returns CDR1 ENHRY and CDR2 SYGVKD. This CDR3 spans 14 amino acids. CDR3 loop: CAISLVGSTDTQYF. The CDR3 bases are TGTGCCATCTCATTAGTGGGAAGCACAGATACGCAGTATTTT.

A remark on this clone: A much larger clone lies one base from this, so it may be a read error. The J gene is TRBJ1-1, the V gene TRBV7-3; D is possibly TRBD1 (5 bases). The V and J ends lost 1 base and 0 bases respectively, with 15 bases between them. The germline CDR1 and CDR2 sequences are SGHTA and FQGTGA. This CDR3 comprises 17 residues. This CDR3 is CASSLRGTHRVNTEAFF. CDR3 nucleotides: TGTGCCAGCAGCTTAAGGGGCACCCACCGGGTGAACACTGAAGCTTTCTTT.

This clone was seen only a few times. This may arise from a read error, as a much more abundant clone is one base away. Different DNA sequences within this sample yield the same CDR3. J is TRBJ2-3 and V is TRBV10-2; TRBD2 might be the D (6 bases). CDR1 and CDR2 from the germline V gene are WSHSY and SAAADI. CDR3 length: 14 residues. In nucleotides, the CDR3 is TGCGCAAGCAGTGATTGGAGGGGCACAGATACGCAGTATTTT. Protein: CASSDWRGTDTQYF.

This clone was counted at least ten times. The rearrangement uses TRBV12-3 or TRBV12-4 and TRBJ1-5; possibly TRBD1 for D (6 bases). This CDR3 is 16 amino acids long. V gave up 0 bases and J gave up 2 bases, with 11 bases separating them. The DNA for the CDR3 is TGTGCCAGCAGTTTAGCTTGGGGGGCGGGCAATCAGCCCCAGCATTTT. As protein: CASSLAWGAGNQPQHF.

Concerning this clone: A read error may be the cause here, since a much bigger clone is one base away. The V gene is TRBV11-2, the J gene TRBJ2-3; D is unresolved. Germline V gives CDR1 SGHAT, CDR2 FQNNGV. The CDR3 totals 15 residues. V was pared by 5 bases and J by 5 bases, with 17 bases between. The DNA for the CDR3 is TGTGCCAGCAGCCTATCTACCTTCCCCCGAGATACGCAGTATTTT. Translated: CASSLSTFPRDTQYF.

Turning to this clone: A clone one base away is much larger, so this may be a read error. The chain recombines TRBV5-5 with TRBJ2-7; no reliable D call. This CDR3 has 11 amino acids. Germline CDR1 reads SGHKS; CDR2 reads YYEKEE (reference sequence). The V end lost 3 bases, the J end lost 4 bases, and 5 bases lay between the germline ends. CDR3 loop: CASSSQYEQYF. The DNA for the CDR3 is TGTGCCAGCAGCTCCCAGTACGAGCAGTACTTC.

This clone has a count of ten or more. The gene calls are TRBV20-1 and TRBJ2-2; D may be TRBD1 (6 bases). Germline V gene data show CDR1 as DFQATT and CDR2 as SNEGSKA (reference sequence). The V end was cut by 5 bases, the J end by 2 bases, with 12 bases between. This CDR3 contains 14 residues. The CDR3 loop is CSAAGTPNTGELFF. In nucleotides, the CDR3 is TGCAGTGCTGCCGGGACACCAAACACCGGGGAGCTGTTTTTT.

This sequence joins TRBV5-1 and TRBJ2-6, with D hard to call. CDR1 SGHRS and CDR2 YFSETQ come from the germline V gene. There are 14 residues in the CDR3. V gave up 7 bases and J gave up 0 bases, with 8 bases separating them. The CDR3 here is CASETVSGANVLTF. The CDR3 nucleotides read TGCGCCAGCGAAACAGTCTCTGGGGCCAACGTCCTGACTTTC.

This clone came up many times. This chain's CDR3 is CASSKNNQNTEAFF. Here the CDR3 DNA reads TGTGCCAGCAGCAAGAACAACCAGAACACTGAAGCTTTCTTT. This chain connects TRBV11-3 to TRBJ1-1; no definite D call. Germline CDR1 SGHNT, CDR2 YENEEA. CDR3 length: 14 residues. The V and J ends lost 5 bases and 1 base respectively, with 11 bases between them.

This rearrangement joins TRBV6-1 to TRBJ1-2, with D possibly matching TRBD1 (5 bases). V was pared by 6 bases and J by 6 bases, with 20 bases between. Germline loops: CDR1 MNHNS, CDR2 SASEGT. The CDR3 spans 15 residues. CDR3 DNA sequence: TGTGCCAGCAGCAACTCTTGGGGGGGAACGAATGGCTACACCTTC. Protein sequence: CASSNSWGGTNGYTF.

This clone appeared a few times. A read error may account for a junction end that differs from germline. This rearrangement joins TRBV19 to TRBJ2-1; D gene uncertain. Germline V gene data show CDR1 as LNHDA and CDR2 as SQIVND (reference sequence). The CDR3 loop spans 13 amino acids. The CDR3 reads CAGSINKLDEQFF. The CDR3 DNA is TGTGCCGGTAGTATAAACAAACTCGACGAGCAGTTCTTC. The full variable domain, in which reference TRBV19 and TRBJ2-1 provide the parts outside the CDR3, is DGGITQSPKYLFRKEGQNVTLSCEQNLNHDAMYWYRQDPGQGLRLIYYSQIVNDFQKGDIAEGYSVSREKKESFPLTVTSAQKNPTAFYLCAGSINKLDEQFFGPGTRLTVL.

This clone came up a few times. This may arise from a read error, as a much more abundant clone is one base away. The chain is built from TRBV30 and TRBJ1-2; D gene unclear. V lost 3 bases, J lost 4 bases, and 21 bases lay in between. The CDR3 covers 16 residues. The germline V gene encodes CDR1 GTSNPN and CDR2 SVGIG (reference sequence). The DNA for the CDR3 is TGTGCCTGGAGCGACCCCGGGCCGCCCTTACGCTATGGCTACACCTTC. Translation gives CAWSDPGPPLRYGYTF.

This clone was observed once. With a much larger clone just one base away, this may be a read error. The chain uses TRBV5-6 and TRBJ2-5; D is uncertain. The CDR3 runs 14 residues. The germline gives CDR1 SGHDT, CDR2 YYEEEE. V was trimmed by 2 bases and J by 5 bases, leaving 13 bases between them. In nucleotides, the CDR3 is TGTGCCAGCAGCTTCGTATCGGCTAAGGAGACCCAGTACTTC. Translated: CASSFVSAKETQYF.

There are many counts of this clone. The rearrangement uses TRBV3-1 and TRBJ1-5; D not resolved. The CDR3 runs 15 residues. Trimming pared 0 bases from V and 1 base from J, leaving 7 bases between. Looked up from germline, CDR1 is LGHDT and CDR2 is YNNKEL (reference sequence). The CDR3 is CASSQDPGSNQPQHF. CDR3 bases: TGTGCCAGCAGCCAAGATCCAGGCAGCAATCAGCCCCAGCATTTT.

The CDR3 DNA sequence: TGTGCCAGCAGCCGGACAGCTTATAATTCACCCCTCCACTTT. It codes for CASSRTAYNSPLHF. The chain is built from TRBV7-2 and TRBJ1-6; a possible D gene is TRBD1 (6 bases). Germline CDR1 and CDR2: SGHTA and FQGNSA. Trimming removed 5 bases at V and 4 bases at J, with 9 bases between. The CDR3 runs 14 residues.

This clone was picked up many times. The V gene is TRBV29-1, the J gene TRBJ2-2, with 10 bases that match TRBD1. Germline trimming cut 7 bases from V and 1 base from J; bases unmatched to any gene: 12. Germline values: CDR1 SQVTM, CDR2 ANQGSEA. This CDR3 spans 17 amino acids. The CDR3 loop reads CSAGQGRHGVNTGELFF. As DNA, the CDR3 is TGCAGCGCGGGACAGGGGCGGCATGGGGTGAACACCGGGGAGCTGTTTTTT.

The rearrangement uses TRBV18 and TRBJ2-3; D gene unclear. Germline V gene data show CDR1 as KGHSH and CDR2 as LQKENI. V was shortened by 2 bases and J by 3 bases, with 18 bases between the two germline ends. The length of the CDR3 is 17 residues. The CDR3 loop is CASSPFGPPSGTDTQYF. In DNA form, the CDR3 reads TGTGCCAGCTCACCATTCGGGCCACCCTCAGGAACAGATACGCAGTATTTT.

This clone was detected ten times or more. V usage is TRBV30 and J usage is TRBJ2-3; D is possibly TRBD1 or TRBD2 (5 bases each). CDR3 size: 16 residues. V dropped 0 bases and J dropped 0 bases, with 13 bases sitting between them. Germline CDR1 GTSNPN, CDR2 SVGIG (reference sequence). CDR3 amino acids: CAWSVGTGRSTDTQYF. CDR3 nucleotides: TGTGCCTGGAGTGTGGGGACGGGACGGAGCACAGATACGCAGTATTTT.